The clone carrying this T cell receptor beta chain was picked up a small number of times. This sample is part of a study of response to subunit inactivated influenza vaccine. The ends lost 7 bases at V and 5 bases at J; junction bases unmatched: 9. The germline V gene has CDR1 SGHRS and CDR2 YFSETQ. This CDR3 comprises 16 residues. Using its own MiXCR run on the RT-PCR reads, TCRdb lists one record per CDR3 protein. This table has roughly 160,000 distinct CDR3 sequences, roughly a tenth appearing once. This TCR was sampled from a man aged 45-65 years who received an inactivated influenza vaccine. Sequencing used non-naive T cells sorted from PBMCs, obtained more than 35 days after vaccination. This chain connects TRBV5-1 to TRBJ2-3; 14 nucleotides line up with TRBD2. CDR3 DNA: TGCGCCAGCGGGCGACTAGCGGGGGGGCAAGAAGATACGCAGTATTTT. Encoded protein: CASGRLAGGQEDTQYF.